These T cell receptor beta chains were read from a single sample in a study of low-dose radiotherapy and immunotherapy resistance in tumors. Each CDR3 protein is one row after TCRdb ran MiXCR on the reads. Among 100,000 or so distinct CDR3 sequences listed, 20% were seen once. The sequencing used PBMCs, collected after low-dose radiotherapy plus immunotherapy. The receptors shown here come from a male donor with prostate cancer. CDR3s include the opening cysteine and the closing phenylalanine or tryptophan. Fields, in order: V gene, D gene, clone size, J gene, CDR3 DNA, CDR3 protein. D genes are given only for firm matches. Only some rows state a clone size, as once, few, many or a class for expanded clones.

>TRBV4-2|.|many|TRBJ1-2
TGTGCCAGCAGCCAAGAACCAAGTGATAGCTATGGCTACACCTTC
CASSQEPSDSYGYTF
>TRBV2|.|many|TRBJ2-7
TGTGCCAGCAGTGAACTCCTCGAGCAGTACTTC
CASSELLEQYF
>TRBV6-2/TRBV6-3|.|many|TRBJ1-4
TGTGCCAGCAGTACAAGGGTTGAAAAACTGTTTTTT
CASSTRVEKLFF
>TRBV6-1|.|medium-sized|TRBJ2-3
TGTGCCAGCAGTGAAGGGAGTTCCCTGGTCACAGATACGCAGTATTTT
CASSEGSSLVTDTQYF
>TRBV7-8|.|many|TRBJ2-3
TGTGCCAGCAGCTATAGGGGTAGCGCCACAGATACGCAGTATTTT
CASSYRGSATDTQYF
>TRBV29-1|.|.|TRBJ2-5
TGCAGCGTTGACCCTGGTAGGGGAGAGACCCAGTACTTC
CSVDPGRGETQYF
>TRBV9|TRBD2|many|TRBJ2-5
TGTGCCAGCAGCCCGCGTAGCGGGGGGCCGCCACAAGAGACCCAGTACTTC
CASSPRSGGPPQETQYF
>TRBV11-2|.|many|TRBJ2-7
TGTGCCAGCAGCATGGGTAGCTCCTACGAGCAGTACTTC
CASSMGSSYEQYF
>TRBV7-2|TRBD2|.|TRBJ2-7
TGTGCCAGCAGTCAACCGACTAGCGGGAGCACCTACGAGCAGTACTTC
CASSQPTSGSTYEQYF
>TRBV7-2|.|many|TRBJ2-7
TGTGCCAGCAGCTTCCCGGGGCTGGGTTACGAGCAGTACTTC
CASSFPGLGYEQYF
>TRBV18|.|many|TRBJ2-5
TGTGCCAGCTCAGATGGCCTGTACCAAGAGACCCAGTACTTC
CASSDGLYQETQYF
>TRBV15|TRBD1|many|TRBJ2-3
TGTGCCACCAGCAGAGATTTGTGGGGGACAAGAACCGGGACAGGGACGGATACGCAGTATTTT
CATSRDLWGTRTGTGTDTQYF
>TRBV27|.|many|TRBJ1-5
TGTGCCAGCAGTTCCTATCTCGGGCAGGGCGATCAGCCCCAGCATTTT
CASSSYLGQGDQPQHF
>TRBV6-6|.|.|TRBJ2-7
TGTGCCAGCAGTTACTCGATGGGGAAATCCTACGAGCAGTACTTC
CASSYSMGKSYEQYF
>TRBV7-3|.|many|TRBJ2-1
TGTGCCAGCAGCGCGGCGGGGACTTTCGATGAGCAGTTCTTC
CASSAAGTFDEQFF
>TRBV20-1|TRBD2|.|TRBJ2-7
TGCAGTGCTGAACCGGGACTAGCGGGACTCGACGAGCAGTACTTC
CSAEPGLAGLDEQYF
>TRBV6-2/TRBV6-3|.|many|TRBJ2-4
TGTGCCAGCAGTTATTCGGCCCCCTCGTCAGGCATTCAGTACTTC
CASSYSAPSSGIQYF
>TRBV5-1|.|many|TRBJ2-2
TGCGCCAGCAGACGAGGGGCCGATACCGGGGAGCTGTTTTTT
CASRRGADTGELFF
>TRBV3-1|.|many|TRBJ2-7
TGTGCCAGCAGCCAGGGCAACGAGCAGTACTTC
CASSQGNEQYF
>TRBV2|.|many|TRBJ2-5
TGTGCCAGCACCTGGTCGGGCGGTCAAGAGACCCAGTACTTC
CASTWSGGQETQYF
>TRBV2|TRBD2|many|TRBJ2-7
TGTGCCAGCGGGACCGGGACTACCTACTACGAGCAGTACTTC
CASGTGTTYYEQYF
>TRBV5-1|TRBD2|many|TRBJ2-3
TGCGCCAGTCGGACTAGGCCCAATACAGATACGCAGTATTTT
CASRTRPNTDTQYF
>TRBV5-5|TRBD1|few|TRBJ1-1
TGTGCCAGCAGCCCCAGACCGAAACAGGGGTTCGATAACACTGAAGCTTTCTTT
CASSPRPKQGFDNTEAFF
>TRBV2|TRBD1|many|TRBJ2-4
TGTGCCAGCAGAGGACAGGGGCTAGCCAAAAACATTCAGTACTTC
CASRGQGLAKNIQYF
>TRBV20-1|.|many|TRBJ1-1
TGCAGTGCTAGAGTTCCTTTAAACACTGAAGCTTTCTTT
CSARVPLNTEAFF
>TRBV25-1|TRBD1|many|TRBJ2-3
TGTGCCAGCAGTGCCCGCGGACAGGGGGCGAGCACAGATACGCAGTATTTT
CASSARGQGASTDTQYF
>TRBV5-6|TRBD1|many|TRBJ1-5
TGTGCCAGCAGCCTTCGCCGGGACAGGAGGAGGGTCGGGTTGCGAACCAATCAGCCCCAGCATTTT
CASSLRRDRRRVGLRTNQPQHF
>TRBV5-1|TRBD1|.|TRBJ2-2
TGCGCCAGCAGCTCTACGGGACAGACCGGGGAGCTGTTTTTT
CASSSTGQTGELFF
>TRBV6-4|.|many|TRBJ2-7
TGTGCCGTACCCCGGGACGCCCACTACGAGCAGTACTTC
CAVPRDAHYEQYF
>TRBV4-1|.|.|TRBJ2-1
TGCGCCAGCAGCCAACAGGGAATTGAGCAGTTCTTC
CASSQQGIEQFF
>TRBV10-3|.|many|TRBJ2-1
TGTGCCATCAGTGAGTCCGATGAGCAGTTCTTC
CAISESDEQFF
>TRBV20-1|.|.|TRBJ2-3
TGCAGTGCTAGAGATGTGGCCCATAGCACAGATACGCAGTATTTT
CSARDVAHSTDTQYF
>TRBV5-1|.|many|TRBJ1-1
TGCGCCAGCAGCTTGTGGGGTGGCCGAACTGAAGCTTTCTTT
CASSLWGGRTEAFF
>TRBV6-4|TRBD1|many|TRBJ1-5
TGTGCCAGCAGTGATCCGGGACAGGGTTTTGGGCATTTT
CASSDPGQGFGHF
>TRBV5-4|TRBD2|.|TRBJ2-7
TGTGCCAGCAGCACCAGACGGCCAGGGGCGGGGGGCGAGCAGTACTTC
CASSTRRPGAGGEQYF
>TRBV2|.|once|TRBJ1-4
TGTGCCAGCCTAGGACTTTCCTTCACCGGGGGCCTGTTTTTT
CASLGLSFTGGLFF
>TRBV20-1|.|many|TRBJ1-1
TGCAGTGCCACTAACACTGAAGCTTTCTTT
CSATNTEAFF
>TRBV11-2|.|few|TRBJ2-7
TGTGCCAGCAGCTTAAGGGGGGACGGAATAAGCGAGCAGTACTTC
CASSLRGDGISEQYF
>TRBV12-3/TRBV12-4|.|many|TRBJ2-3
TGTGCCAGCAGTTTAGCGAGGCTCCCTAGCACAGATACGCAGTATTTT
CASSLARLPSTDTQYF
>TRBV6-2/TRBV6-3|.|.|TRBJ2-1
TGTGCCAGCAGCCGGCAGGGGAACTCCTACAATGAGCAGTTCTTC
CASSRQGNSYNEQFF
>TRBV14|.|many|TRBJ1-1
TGTGCCAGCAGCCAAACCATGAACACTGAAGCTTTCTTT
CASSQTMNTEAFF
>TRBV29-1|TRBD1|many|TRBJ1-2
TGCAGCGCGCGACGGGACAGGGGACAGAACTATGGCTACACCTTC
CSARRDRGQNYGYTF
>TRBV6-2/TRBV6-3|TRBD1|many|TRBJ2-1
TGTGCCAGCAGTTACTTATCGACAGGGACCTACAATGAGCAGTTCTTC
CASSYLSTGTYNEQFF
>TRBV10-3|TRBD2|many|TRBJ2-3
TGTGCCATCAGTGGGACTAGCGGGGTTGAAGATACGCAGTATTTT
CAISGTSGVEDTQYF
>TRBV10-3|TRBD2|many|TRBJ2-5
TGTGCCATCAGTGAAGCCCTGCGGGGGAAAGAGACCCAGTACTTC
CAISEALRGKETQYF
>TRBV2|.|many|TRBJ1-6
TGTGCCAGCAGTGCTGGCGGGACGGCGTATTCACCCCTCCACTTT
CASSAGGTAYSPLHF
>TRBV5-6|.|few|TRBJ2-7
TGTGCCAGCAGCTTGTATAAGGCTGCGGGTACCTACGAGCAGTACTTC
CASSLYKAAGTYEQYF
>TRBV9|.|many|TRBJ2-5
TGTGCCAGCAGCGTAGTAGGGGGCCAAGAGACCCAGTACTTC
CASSVVGGQETQYF
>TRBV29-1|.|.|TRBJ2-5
TGCAGCGTTGAAGCCCGGGGGTGGTACCAAGAGACCCAGTACTTC
CSVEARGWYQETQYF
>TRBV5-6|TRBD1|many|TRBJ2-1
TGTGCCAGCAGCCTGTCGGACAGGTCGTATGAGCAGTTCTTC
CASSLSDRSYEQFF
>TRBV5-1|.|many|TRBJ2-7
TGCGCCAGCAGCTTGGGAGGTGGCGGCTACGAGCAGTACTTC
CASSLGGGGYEQYF
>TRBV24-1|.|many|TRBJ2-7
TGTGCCCATAGTCGGGGCACCTACGAGCAGTACTTC
CAHSRGTYEQYF
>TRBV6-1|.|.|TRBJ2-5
TGTGCCAGCAGTGAAGACAGGGCCCAAGAGACCCAGTACTTC
CASSEDRAQETQYF
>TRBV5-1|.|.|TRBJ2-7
TGCGCCAGCAGCTTGGCCTCGGGAGTCTACGAGCAGTACTTC
CASSLASGVYEQYF
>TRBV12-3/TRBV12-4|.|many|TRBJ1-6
TGTGCCAGCAGCTCACAACAGGGAATGGCGTCACCCCTCCACTTT
CASSSQQGMASPLHF